Presented here are 22 T cell receptor beta chains from one specimen sequenced in a study of early T cells in non-severe SARS-CoV-2 infection. MiXCR, applied by TCRdb to the 5' RACE reads, yields one record per CDR3 protein. The data hold some 70,000 distinct CDR3 sequences, with 9.5% to 15% observed a single time. Sequenced material: whole blood. The receptors were gathered from an adult who was a healthcare worker with PCR-confirmed SARS-CoV-2 infection or an uninfected control (not recorded which).

The table lists this clonotype with many counts. The CDR3 sequence: CSARVPGQGRSSNQPQHF. The DNA of the CDR3 is TGCAGTGCTAGAGTACCGGGACAGGGGAGGAGTAGCAATCAGCCCCAGCATTTT. This sequence joins TRBV20-1 and TRBJ1-5; 10 bases align to TRBD1. Unmatched junction bases numbered 9, after V lost 1 base and J lost 0 bases. Germline V gives CDR1 DFQATT, CDR2 SNEGSKA (reference sequence). This CDR3 region has 18 residues.

In this sample, this clonotype turned up many times. This rearrangement joins TRBV28 to TRBJ1-4, with D tentatively TRBD1 (5 bases). CDR1 and CDR2 from the germline V gene are MDHEN and SYDVKM. Trimming pared 3 bases from V and 4 bases from J, leaving 15 bases between. CDR3 length equals 16 residues. DNA for the CDR3: TGTGCCAGCAGTTTCGATGCCGGGACGGTTAATGAAAAACTGTTTTTT. As protein: CASSFDAGTVNEKLFF.

The table lists this clonotype with a few counts. Compared with germline, one end of the junction differs, possibly owing to a read error. V and J are TRBV29-1 and TRBJ2-1; D not certain. CDR1 and CDR2 from the germline V gene are SQVTM and ANQGSEA. The length of the CDR3 is 11 residues. The CDR3 sequence: CGVEELREQFF. CDR3 nucleotide sequence: TGCGGCGTTGAAGAGTTGCGGGAGCAGTTCTTC.

This clonotype has at least ten counts. CDR3: CASTTLAEGTGELFF. Here the CDR3 DNA reads TGTGCCAGCACCACACTAGCGGAGGGCACCGGGGAGCTGTTTTTT. The genes are TRBV6-5 and TRBJ2-2; 8 bases map to TRBD2. The CDR3 consists of 15 residues. Trimming took 7 bases from V and 4 from J; bases not matched to a gene: 8. Per germline, CDR1 MNHEY and CDR2 SVGAGI.

The sample holds a few counts of this clonotype. V usage is TRBV24-1 and J usage is TRBJ2-6; D is uncertain. The length of the CDR3 is 16 residues. V was shortened by 0 bases and J by 3 bases, with 8 bases between the two germline ends. CDR1 is KGHDR and CDR2 is SFDVKD in the germline V gene. Here the CDR3 reads CATSDLRADGANVLTF. CDR3 in DNA: TGTGCCACCAGTGATTTGCGAGCTGATGGGGCCAACGTCCTGACTTTC.

Remarks on this clonotype: This sequence may be a read error, since a much larger clone differs from it by one base. The J gene is TRBJ2-1, the V gene TRBV12-3 or TRBV12-4; 7 bases align to TRBD2. The CDR3 is 16 amino acids. CDR3 protein: CACSFLSSGLINEQFF. The CDR3 region has the DNA TGTGCCTGCAGTTTTCTGTCTAGCGGATTAATCAATGAGCAGTTCTTC.

This clonotype was counted ten times or more. V usage is TRBV20-1 and J usage is TRBJ2-1, with 12 bases identical to TRBD2. In germline, CDR1 is DFQATT, CDR2 SNEGSKA (reference sequence). The CDR3 is made up of 14 amino acids. The V gene end was trimmed by 5 bases and the J gene end by 6 bases; junction bases not matched to a gene: 5. The CDR3 loop is CSALQTSGGNEQFF. In nucleotides, the CDR3 is TGCAGTGCTCTACAGACTAGCGGGGGCAATGAGCAGTTCTTC.

This clonotype was observed a few times. DNA of the CDR3: TGTGCCAGCAGTTTACCCGGGAACATAGATACGCAGTATTTT. Translated, it gives CASSLPGNIDTQYF. This chain uses TRBV28 with TRBJ2-3, with a tentative D call TRBD2 (5 bases). The germline gives CDR1 MDHEN, CDR2 SYDVKM. This CDR3 comprises 14 residues. V lost 2 bases and J 5 bases, leaving 11 bases between the germline ends.

This clonotype was observed at least ten times. This sequence joins TRBV13 and TRBJ2-7; 8 positions agree with TRBD1. Germline V gives CDR1 PRHDT, CDR2 FYEKMQ (reference sequence). V lost 4 bases, J lost 3 bases, and 5 bases stayed unmatched. The CDR3 spans 14 residues. The DNA of the CDR3 is TGTGCCAGCAGCTCTCAGGGGGCCGTCTACGAGCAGTACTTC. This gives the protein CASSSQGAVYEQYF. The full variable domain, in which reference TRBV13 and TRBJ2-7 provide the parts outside the CDR3, is AAGVIQSPRHLIKEKRETATLKCYPIPRHDTVYWYQQGPGQDPQFLISFYEKMQSDKGSIPDRFSAQQFSDYHSELNMSSLELGDSALYFCASSSQGAVYEQYFGPGTRLTVT.

This chain joins TRBV11-2 and TRBJ2-1; D is ambiguous. V dropped 0 bases and J dropped 6 bases, with 9 bases sitting between them. This CDR3 comprises 14 residues. Germline V gene lookup returns CDR1 SGHAT and CDR2 FQNNGV. This chain's CDR3 is CASSLDLQVNEQFF. CDR3 coding DNA: TGTGCCAGCAGCTTAGATCTGCAAGTCAATGAGCAGTTCTTC.

CDR3 nucleotides: TGCGCCAGCAGCTTGTCCGGGGTTTTCTACCAAGAGACCCAGTACTTC. It yields the protein CASSLSGVFYQETQYF. V is TRBV5-1 and J is TRBJ2-5; D perhaps matches TRBD2 (5 bases). The CDR3 extends over 16 amino acids. V was shortened by 1 base and J by 0 bases, with 13 bases between the two germline ends. Germline CDR1 is SGHRS and CDR2 is YFSETQ.

The sample holds many counts of this clonotype. The chain is built from TRBV29-1 and TRBJ2-7; 14 bases match TRBD2. J gave up 10 bases and V 5 bases, and 7 bases lay outside the gene matches. CDR3 length: 13 amino acids. In germline, CDR1 is SQVTM, CDR2 ANQGSEA. Here the CDR3 DNA reads TGCAGCGTTCGAGCCGGGACTAGCGGGAGACAGTACTTC. It is translated as CSVRAGTSGRQYF.

This clonotype was detected ten times or more. J is TRBJ2-1 and V is TRBV6-2 or TRBV6-3; 11 nucleotides agree with TRBD2. The CDR3 has 16 amino acids. V gave up 7 bases and J gave up 8 bases; unmatched junction bases: 13. Germline assignment: CDR1 MNHEY and CDR2 SVGEGT. CDR3 amino acids: CASNLNSGRAFDEQFF. The CDR3 DNA is TGTGCCAGCAACCTTAATAGCGGGAGGGCCTTCGATGAGCAGTTCTTC.

This clonotype was seen a handful of times. The chain uses TRBV5-1 and TRBJ2-1, with 7 bases matching TRBD2. Germline V lookup: CDR1 SGHRS, CDR2 YFSETQ. The CDR3 is 17 residues long. The ends lost 2 bases at V and 5 bases at J; junction bases unmatched: 13. CDR3 sequence (DNA): TGCGCCAGCAGCTTCCGGCCTAGCGGCCAAACCGACAATGAGCAGTTCTTC. Protein: CASSFRPSGQTDNEQFF.

This clonotype came up many times. The genes are TRBV7-6 and TRBJ2-5, with 8 bases fitting TRBD2. V lost 1 base and J lost 4; bases outside the gene matches: 2. Germline V gene lookup returns CDR1 SGHVS and CDR2 FNYEAQ. This CDR3 has 14 amino acids. Written as DNA, the CDR3 is TGTGCCAGCAGCTTAGTAGCGGGGCCAGAGACCCAGTACTTC. It specifies CASSLVAGPETQYF.

There are many counts of this clonotype. The chain joins TRBV19 to TRBJ2-1; TRBD2 aligns across 11 bases. V lost 4 bases and J lost 9; bases outside the gene matches: 14. CDR3 length: 17 amino acids. Germline V CDR1 and CDR2: LNHDA, SQIVND (reference sequence). The CDR3 DNA follows: TGTGCCAGTAGTACGCGTGAAGTAACTAGCGGGAGCCCTGAGCAGTTCTTC. Amino acid sequence: CASSTREVTSGSPEQFF.

This clonotype was counted ten times or more. V usage is TRBV28 and J usage is TRBJ2-1; D gene uncertain. Germline V gene data show CDR1 as MDHEN and CDR2 as SYDVKM. The CDR3 has 11 amino acids. Trimming took 5 bases from V and 13 from J, leaving 12 bases between them. The CDR3 bases are TGTGCCAGCAGTGAGGTAGGACGTCAGTTCTTC. Translation gives CASSEVGRQFF.

This clonotype has a count of ten or more. J is TRBJ2-7 and V is TRBV5-1; 7 positions agree with TRBD2. The CDR3 has 15 residues. The ends lost 0 bases at V and 2 bases at J; junction bases unmatched: 5. CDR1 is SGHRS and CDR2 is YFSETQ in the germline V gene. The CDR3 reads CASSLGGGFTYEQYF. In DNA, the CDR3 is TGCGCCAGCAGCTTGGGGGGAGGGTTTACCTACGAGCAGTACTTC.

Ten or more counts support this clonotype. V gene TRBV7-3 combines with J gene TRBJ1-1, with D hard to call. CDR1 is SGHTA, CDR2 FQGTGA, per germline. The V end lost 1 base, the J end lost 0 bases, and 9 bases lay between the germline ends. The CDR3 length is 15 residues. In DNA, the CDR3 is TGTGCCAGCAGCTTAATACCGGGCCTGAACACTGAAGCTTTCTTT. Encoded protein: CASSLIPGLNTEAFF.

The chain is built from TRBV11-2 and TRBJ1-1; D is unresolved. The CDR3 length is 13 residues. V lost 0 bases and J lost 4, with 6 bases in between. Germline V CDR1 and CDR2: SGHAT, FQNNGV. CDR3 sequence: CASSLEARTEAFF. The CDR3 nucleotides are TGTGCCAGCAGCTTAGAGGCACGCACTGAAGCTTTCTTT.

This clonotype was counted only a few times. This sequence joins TRBV7-2 and TRBJ2-5, with a tentative D call TRBD1 (5 bases). The V end was cut by 5 bases, the J end by 7 bases, with 11 bases between. This CDR3 has 12 amino acids. CDR1 is SGHTA, CDR2 FQGNSA, per germline. The CDR3 loop is CASSTTQATQYF. In DNA form, the CDR3 reads TGTGCCAGCAGCACGACACAGGCGACCCAGTACTTC.

In its sample, this clonotype was seen many times. The chain links TRBV4-2 to TRBJ2-4; 10 nucleotides align to TRBD2. CDR1 and CDR2 from the germline V gene are LGHNA and YNFKEQ. The CDR3 extends over 18 amino acids. Trimming removed 0 bases from V and 2 bases from J; junction bases left unmatched: 7. The CDR3 DNA sequence: TGTGCCAGCAGCCAAGACCCTAGCGGGAGTGTATCCAAAAACATTCAGTACTTC. It codes for CASSQDPSGSVSKNIQYF.